This is a list of T cell receptor beta chains from one sample in a study of PD-1 blockade in classical Hodgkin lymphoma. The data were produced by immunoSEQ multiplex PCR, yet TCRdb's version contains in-frame clones alone and is incomplete. This sample has some 21,000 clones; approximately 82% occur once, and the top ten carry roughly 1.2%. Sequencing was done on a sample of CD4+ T cells from blood. The source of these receptors is a human donor with classical Hodgkin lymphoma. CDR3s include the opening cysteine and the closing phenylalanine or tryptophan.

V,CDR3
TRBV6-6,CASSPTNSWNVYEQYF
TRBV5-1,CASSDGQGTGTDTQYF
TRBV5-1,CASSPLATQSGELFF
TRBV28,CASSGSASGNTIYF
TRBV6-5,CASREPTGGSGGYTF
TRBV11-2,CASSLGGGYTF
TRBV19,CASSVVGQKNTEAFF
TRBV6-5,CASSRLYGYTF
TRBV14,CASSQGPRTGNTIYF
TRBV10-3,CAISESLGAYEQYF
TRBV7-3,CASSLGPRGTGELFF
TRBV2,CASSEGFLTGIKNIQYF
TRBV14,CASSSQIPGLAGEGKTGELFF
TRBV28,CASRDRQIDGYTF
TRBV15,CATSRDPTDEQYF
TRBV19,CASGRDYEQYF
TRBV25-1,CASSNGPTINEKLFF
TRBV10-2,CASSEAGGQETQYF
TRBV19,CASSPGQGTEQYF
TRBV5-6,CASSLFNQPQHF
TRBV28,CASRAASSSGNTIYF
TRBV28,CASNSGQETQYF
TRBV6-1,CASSEADKRNF
TRBV6-5,CASRGGVLGGEQYF
TRBV28,CASRTTYEQYF
TRBV5-6,CASSLQETQYF
TRBV7-3,CASSLGGAAVQETQYF
TRBV11-2,CASSLDLRGLITGELFF
TRBV5-1,CASSFAGSEKETQYF
TRBV27,CASRMSSSGGYEQYF